These 15 T cell receptor beta chains were sequenced from one sample in a study of pediatric ulcerative colitis. Generated by immunoSEQ multiplex PCR, the TCRdb table keeps only in-frame clones and is missing some. The sample lists 25,000 to 35,000 clones, almost 85% seen once, with approximately 4% in the top ten. Sequencing input: blood. These receptors were obtained from a boy aged 10-17 years with severe ulcerative colitis.

V usage is TRBV10-3 and J usage is TRBJ1-2; a possible D gene is TRBD1 (6 bases). Between the trimmed V and J ends, which lost 0 bases and 2 bases, there was a span of 16 bases. CDR1 ENHRY and CDR2 SYGVKD come from the germline V gene. The CDR3 totals 17 residues. The DNA of the CDR3 is TGTGCCATCAGTGAGTCGAAACCAGGGGATTTAAACTATGGCTACACCTTC. Translated: CAISESKPGDLNYGYTF.

The chain recombines TRBV2 with TRBJ2-1; 7 bases line up with TRBD2. V lost 5 bases to trimming and J lost 6 bases; unmatched junction nucleotides: 13. This CDR3 is 16 amino acids long. The germline V gene encodes CDR1 SNHLY and CDR2 FYNNEI. The CDR3 bases are TGTGCCAGCAGTCCTACCCGAGCGGGGAACCGCAATGAGCAGTTCTTC. Translated: CASSPTRAGNRNEQFF.

J is TRBJ1-6 and V is TRBV13, with a weak D call TRBD1 (5 bases). The V and J ends lost 5 bases and 6 bases respectively, with 11 bases between them. Germline values: CDR1 PRHDT, CDR2 FYEKMQ (reference sequence). This CDR3 is built from 14 residues. DNA of the CDR3: TGTGCCAGCAGCCACCAAGGGGCTAATTCACCCCTCCACTTT. Translating gives CASSHQGANSPLHF.

The chain recombines TRBV30 with TRBJ2-1, with TRBD2 identical over 13 bases. The CDR3 has 19 amino acids. Germline V lookup: CDR1 GTSNPN, CDR2 SVGIG (reference sequence). Losses at the gene ends were 3 bases for V and 7 bases for J; bases not matched to a gene: 18. CDR3 DNA: TGTGCCTGGAGGGGAAGAAGGATTGGGACTAGCGGGATACTGAATGAGCAGTTCTTC. Its translation is CAWRGRRIGTSGILNEQFF. The variable domain in full, completed from reference TRBV30 and TRBJ2-1, reads SQTIHQWPATLVQPVGSPLSLECTVEGTSNPNLYWYRQAAGRGLQLLFYSVGIGQISSEVPQNLSASRPQDRQFILSSKKLLLSDSGFYLCAWRGRRIGTSGILNEQFFGPGTRLTVL.

In the case of this clone: The same CDR3 can be traced to other DNA sequences in this sample. The V gene is TRBV7-6, the J gene TRBJ2-1, with 10 bases fitting TRBD2. Germline assignment: CDR1 SGHVS and CDR2 FNYEAQ. There are 15 residues in the CDR3. J was trimmed by 7 bases and V by 6 bases; bases with no gene match: 9. CDR3 in amino acids: CASSRSGGARNEQFF. The CDR3 nucleotides are TGTGCCAGCAGTAGGAGCGGGGGGGCCAGAAATGAGCAGTTCTTC.

The chain combines TRBV4-1 with TRBJ1-3; D remains ambiguous. This CDR3 spans 15 amino acids. Germline CDR1 is MGHRA and CDR2 is YSYEKL. Trimming cost V 1 base and J 0 bases, with 7 bases left between them. CDR3 in DNA: TGCGCCAGCAGCCAAGTCGGCTACTCTGGAAACACCATATATTTT. Translated: CASSQVGYSGNTIYF.

This clone was observed a handful of times. This chain connects TRBV7-9 to TRBJ1-1, with D possibly TRBD1 on 5 matching bases. The ends were cut back, 2 bases at V and 4 bases at J, with 8 bases in the middle. This CDR3 comprises 13 residues. Germline assignment: CDR1 SEHNR and CDR2 FQNEAQ (reference sequence). The CDR3 region is CASSLRQGTEAFF. Written as DNA, the CDR3 is TGTGCCAGCAGCTTAAGGCAGGGCACTGAAGCTTTCTTT.

This sequence joins TRBV6-5 and TRBJ1-1; the D gene is possibly TRBD1 (5 bases). V was pared by 7 bases and J by 4 bases, with 10 bases between. CDR3 length equals 12 residues. Germline values: CDR1 MNHEY, CDR2 SVGAGI. CDR3 sequence: CASKNRGTEAFF. In DNA, the CDR3 is TGTGCCAGCAAGAATAGGGGCACTGAAGCTTTCTTT.

The rearrangement links TRBV6-6 to TRBJ1-1; no firm D call. Per the germline V gene, CDR1 is MNHNY and CDR2 is SVGAGI (reference sequence). This CDR3 has 14 amino acids. Deletions cut 6 bases from V and 0 bases from J, with 11 bases between. The CDR3 DNA reads as TGTGCCAGCAGACCTGGACTGATGAACACTGAAGCTTTCTTT. Its translation is CASRPGLMNTEAFF.

The chain combines TRBV5-5 with TRBJ1-5; maybe TRBD1 (5 bases). From germline, CDR1 is SGHKS and CDR2 YYEKEE (reference sequence). The V gene lost 4 bases and the J gene lost 6 bases, with 17 bases spanning the gap. CDR3 length: 15 residues. The CDR3 is CASSGGTAGSQPQHF. In DNA, the CDR3 is TGTGCCAGCAGCGGCGGGACGGCCGGGAGTCAGCCCCAGCATTTT.

V and J are TRBV19 and TRBJ1-5; the match to TRBD1 covers 8 bases. The germline CDR1 and CDR2 sequences are LNHDA and SQIVND (reference sequence). V shed 2 bases and J 0 bases; nucleotides not matched to a gene: 9. This CDR3 has 18 amino acids. CDR3: CASSIILGQAYSNQPQHF. CDR3 DNA: TGTGCCAGTAGTATAATTTTGGGACAGGCTTATAGCAATCAGCCCCAGCATTTT. The full variable domain, in which reference TRBV19 and TRBJ1-5 provide the parts outside the CDR3, is DGGITQSPKYLFRKEGQNVTLSCEQNLNHDAMYWYRQDPGQGLRLIYYSQIVNDFQKGDIAEGYSVSREKKESFPLTVTSAQKNPTAFYLCASSIILGQAYSNQPQHFGDGTRLSIL.

The chain recombines TRBV18 with TRBJ1-3; tentatively, D is TRBD1 (5 bases). Trimming took off 8 bases at V and 1 base at J, with 12 bases between the two ends. This CDR3 spans 14 amino acids. The V gene's germline CDR1 is KGHSH and CDR2 LQKENI. The CDR3 DNA reads TGTGCCAGCCTAGATGGGGCTTCTGGAAACACCATATATTTT. This encodes CASLDGASGNTIYF.

The chain joins TRBV19 to TRBJ1-1, with TRBD1 identical over 8 bases. The CDR3 is 15 residues long. Per germline, CDR1 LNHDA and CDR2 SQIVND (reference sequence). V dropped 5 bases and J dropped 1; count of bases not matched to a gene: 6. The CDR3 region is CASSVDRARNTEAFF. CDR3 bases: TGTGCCAGTAGTGTGGACAGGGCGAGGAACACTGAAGCTTTCTTT.

The V call is TRBV5-6, the J call TRBJ1-2; D might be TRBD1 (6 bases). V was cut by 2 bases and J by 7 bases, with 21 bases left in between. This CDR3 is 16 amino acids long. Looked up from germline, CDR1 is SGHDT and CDR2 is YYEEEE. CDR3 nucleotides: TGTGCCAGCAGCTTTAGGGGACCGGGACAAGGGGGTGGCTACACCTTC. Its protein product is CASSFRGPGQGGGYTF.

This clone has a single count. The J gene is TRBJ2-1, the V gene TRBV30, with D hard to call. The CDR3 sequence is 13 residues long. The germline V gene has CDR1 GTSNPN and CDR2 SVGIG (reference sequence). V lost 3 bases, J lost 0 bases, and 6 bases lay in between. The CDR3 sequence is CAWRENSYNEQFF. The CDR3 DNA follows: TGTGCCTGGAGGGAGAACTCCTACAATGAGCAGTTCTTC.